This T cell receptor beta chain was identified in a study of blood T cell repertoires in COVID-19 (dated by TCRdb to about 2020). Notes on the research overall: Collaborator samples came from the United States, Italy and Spain and covered acute and convalescent phases of COVID-19. The prospective study material was composed of cDNA or gDNA derived from T cells, B-cell-depleted T cells, or PBMCs. The dataset comprised deeply sampled blood TCRbeta repertoires from subjects exposed to, actively infected with, or recovered from COVID-19. The repertoires were released in a freely available public database meant as a resource for research on the immune response to SARS-CoV-2. The samples were drawn from the first 160 participants of the ongoing ImmuneRACE study and from 950 to 1,500 subjects provided by 6 global collaborators. Sample metadata almost always included a de-identified subject ID, COVID-19 status, age in years and sex. Where available, HLA class I and class II types were taken from metadata supplied by the sample provider and were not determined by assay-based typing.

Based on the germline V gene, the CDR1 and CDR2 sequences are SGHAT and FQNNGV. V has 10 bases trimmed and J has 5 bases trimmed; junction bases matching no gene number 13. Measured from the cysteine to the phenylalanine, the CDR3 is 15 residues long. The only DNA kept is the CDR3, 45 bases in frame from the first base. TCRbeta CDR3 regions were amplified from genomic DNA by means of the immunoSEQ Assay, a bias-controlled multiplex PCR. On the authors' methods: Within the assay, amplification of reference gene primers was used to estimate how many nucleated cells each sample contained. To quantify the absolute abundance of each unique TCRbeta CDR3 rearrangement, sequence reads were collapsed and filtered. For each sample, productive Simpson clonality was calculated as the square root of Simpson's diversity index over productive rearrangements. Imported from immuneACCESS, the table was reduced by TCRdb to in-frame sequences with V and J called. These copies leave out some clones; in studies compared against another copy, an unresolved V gene accounts for under half, and the cause of the remainder is not known. V, J and clone size reflect that table, while D and trimming were determined from the DNA. Across this sample there are approximately 300,000 clones, with more than 70% seen only once. The ten largest clones capture 5% to 7% of the sample.

Remarks on this clone: Its antigen is not yet known. Base qualities are not at hand, and no much larger clone is one base apart.

Samples from volunteer blood donors who had recovered from COVID-19 were contributed by a second Seattle source. Whole blood was collected in K2EDTA tubes by collaborating institutions according to the institutions' own protocols. For TCRbeta analysis, collaborators shipped samples as frozen whole blood, isolated PBMCs, or DNA extracted from either of those sample types. Summary of the overall study and its limitations: The quantity of clinical and demographic metadata differed by source and by participant and was supplied without curation.

This receptor was taken from a man between 18 and 29 years old who had recovered from COVID-19. The chain joins TRBV11-2 to TRBJ2-3, with 9 bases aligning to TRBD2. The specimen sequenced was peripheral blood. This receptor carries the CDR3 CATFAAGGPKDTQYF. The DNA reads TGTGCCACCTTCGCGGCGGGAGGGCCGAAAGATACGCAGTATTTT.